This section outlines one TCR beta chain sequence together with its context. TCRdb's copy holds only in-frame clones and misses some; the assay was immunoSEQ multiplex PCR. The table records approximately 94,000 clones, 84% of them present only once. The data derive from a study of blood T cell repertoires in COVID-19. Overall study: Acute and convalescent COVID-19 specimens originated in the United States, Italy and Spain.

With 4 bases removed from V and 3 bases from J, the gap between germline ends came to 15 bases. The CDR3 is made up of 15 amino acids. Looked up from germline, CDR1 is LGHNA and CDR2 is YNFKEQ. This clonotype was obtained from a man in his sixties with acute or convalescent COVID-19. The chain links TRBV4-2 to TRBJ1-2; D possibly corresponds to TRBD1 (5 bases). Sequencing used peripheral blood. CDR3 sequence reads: CASSLLGTGDYGYTF. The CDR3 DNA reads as TGTGCCAGCAGCCTCTTGGGCACAGGTGACTATGGCTACACCTTC.